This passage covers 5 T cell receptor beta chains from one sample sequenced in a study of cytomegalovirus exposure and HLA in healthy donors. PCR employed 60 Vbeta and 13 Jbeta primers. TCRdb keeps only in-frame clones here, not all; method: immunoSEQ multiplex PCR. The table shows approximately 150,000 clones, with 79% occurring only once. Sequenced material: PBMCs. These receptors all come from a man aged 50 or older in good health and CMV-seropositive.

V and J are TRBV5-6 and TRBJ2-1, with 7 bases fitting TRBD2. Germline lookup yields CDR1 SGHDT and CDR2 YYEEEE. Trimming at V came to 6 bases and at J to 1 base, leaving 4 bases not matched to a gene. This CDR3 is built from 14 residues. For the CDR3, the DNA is TGTGCCAGCAAAGCGGGGATTTCCTACAATGAGCAGTTCTTC. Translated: CASKAGISYNEQFF.

The CDR3 region is CASRTSPGVGYTF. CDR3 in DNA: TGTGCCAGCAGGACCTCCCCAGGGGTGGGCTACACCTTC. The chain is built from TRBV27 and TRBJ1-2, with D possibly matching TRBD1 (6 bases). The CDR3 loop spans 13 amino acids. Looked up from germline, CDR1 is MNHEY and CDR2 is SMNVEV (reference sequence). Between the trimmed V and J ends, which lost 6 bases and 8 bases, there was a span of 16 bases.

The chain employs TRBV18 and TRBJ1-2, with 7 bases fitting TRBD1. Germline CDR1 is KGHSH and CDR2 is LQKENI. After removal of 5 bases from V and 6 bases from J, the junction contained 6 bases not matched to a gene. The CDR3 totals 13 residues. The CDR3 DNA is TGTGCCAGCTCAGTGACAGGGTCAGATGGCTACACCTTC. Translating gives CASSVTGSDGYTF. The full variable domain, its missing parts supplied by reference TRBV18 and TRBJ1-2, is NAGVMQNPRHLVRRRGQEARLRCSPMKGHSHVYWYRQLPEEGLKFMVYLQKENIIDESGMPKERFSAEFPKEGPSILRIQQVVRGDSAAYFCASSVTGSDGYTFGSGTRLTVV.

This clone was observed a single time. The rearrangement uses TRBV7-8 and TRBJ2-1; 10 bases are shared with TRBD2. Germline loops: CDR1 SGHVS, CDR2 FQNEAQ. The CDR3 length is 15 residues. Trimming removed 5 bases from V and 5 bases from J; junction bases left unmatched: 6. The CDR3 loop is CASSRIAGGNNEQFF. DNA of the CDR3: TGTGCCAGCAGCCGAATAGCGGGAGGTAACAATGAGCAGTTCTTC.

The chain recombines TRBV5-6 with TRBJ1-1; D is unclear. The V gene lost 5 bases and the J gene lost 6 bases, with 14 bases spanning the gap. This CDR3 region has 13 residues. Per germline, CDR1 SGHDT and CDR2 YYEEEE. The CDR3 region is CASSWALLAEAFF. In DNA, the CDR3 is TGTGCCAGCAGTTGGGCCCTGCTCGCTGAAGCTTTCTTT. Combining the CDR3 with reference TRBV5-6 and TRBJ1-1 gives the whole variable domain DAGVTQSPTHLIKTRGQQVTLRCSPKSGHDTVSWYQQALGQGPQFIFQYYEEEERQRGNFPDRFSGHQFPNYSSELNVNALLLGDSALYLCASSWALLAEAFFGQGTRLTVV.